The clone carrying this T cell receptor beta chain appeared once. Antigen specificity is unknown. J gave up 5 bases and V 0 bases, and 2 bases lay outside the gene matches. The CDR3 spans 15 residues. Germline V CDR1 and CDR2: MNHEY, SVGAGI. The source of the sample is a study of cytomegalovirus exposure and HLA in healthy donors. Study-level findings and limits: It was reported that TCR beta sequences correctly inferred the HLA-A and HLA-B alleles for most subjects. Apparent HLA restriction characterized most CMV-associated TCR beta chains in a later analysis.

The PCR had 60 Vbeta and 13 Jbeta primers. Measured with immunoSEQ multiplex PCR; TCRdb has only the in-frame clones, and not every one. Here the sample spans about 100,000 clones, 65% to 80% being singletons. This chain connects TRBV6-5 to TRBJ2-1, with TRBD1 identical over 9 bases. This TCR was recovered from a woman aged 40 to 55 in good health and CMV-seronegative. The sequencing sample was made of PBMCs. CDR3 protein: CASSYSGTGNNEQFF. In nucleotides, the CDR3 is TGTGCCAGCAGTTACTCGGGGACAGGGAACAATGAGCAGTTCTTC.